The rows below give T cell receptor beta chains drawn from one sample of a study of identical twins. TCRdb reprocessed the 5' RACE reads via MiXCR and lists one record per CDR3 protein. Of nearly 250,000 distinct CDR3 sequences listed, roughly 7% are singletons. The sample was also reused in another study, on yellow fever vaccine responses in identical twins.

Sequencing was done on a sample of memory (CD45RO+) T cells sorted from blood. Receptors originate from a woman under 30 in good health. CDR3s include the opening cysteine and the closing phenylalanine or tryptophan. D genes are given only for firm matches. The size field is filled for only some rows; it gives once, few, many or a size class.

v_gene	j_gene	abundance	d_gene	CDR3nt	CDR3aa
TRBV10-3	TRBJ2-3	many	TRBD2	TGTGCCATCAGTGAGTCCCCGGCAAGCGGGGGGGATACGCAGTATTTT	CAISESPASGGDTQYF
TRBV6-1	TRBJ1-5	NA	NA	TGTGCCAGCAGCCGTACGACAGCAGATCAGCCCCAGCATTTT	CASSRTTADQPQHF
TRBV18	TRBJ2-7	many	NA	TGTGCCAGCAGCCCAACAGGGAGCTACGAGCAGTACTTC	CASSPTGSYEQYF
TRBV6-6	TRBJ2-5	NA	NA	TGTGCCAGCAGTTACGCCACCGGGACCCAGTACTTC	CASSYATGTQYF
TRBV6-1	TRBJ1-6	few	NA	TGTGCCAGCAGAGGGCCCGGGCGGGCACCCCTCCACTTT	CASRGPGRAPLHF
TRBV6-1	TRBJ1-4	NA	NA	TGTGCCAGCAGTGAGTTGACAGGCGGCGGTGAAAAACTGTTTTTT	CASSELTGGGEKLFF
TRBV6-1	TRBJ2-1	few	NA	TGTGCCAGCAGTGCAGGCGGGACGTATAACAATGAGCAGTTCTTC	CASSAGGTYNNEQFF
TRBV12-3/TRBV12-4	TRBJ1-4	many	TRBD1	TGTGCCAGCAGTTTAGCGGGACAGGGGAATGAAAAACTGTTTTTT	CASSLAGQGNEKLFF
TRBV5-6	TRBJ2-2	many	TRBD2	TGTGCCAGCAGCGCCAAGTGGGGGACTAGCGGCACCGGGGAGCTGTTTTTT	CASSAKWGTSGTGELFF
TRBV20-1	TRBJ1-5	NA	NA	TGCAGTGCTAGAGAATCGTTGGGCATTCAGCCCCAGCATTTT	CSARESLGIQPQHF
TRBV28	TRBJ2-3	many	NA	TGTGCCAGCAGTTCCTTTCGGGGGGCGTGGGGCACAGATACGCAGTATTTT	CASSSFRGAWGTDTQYF
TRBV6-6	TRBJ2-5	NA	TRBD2	TGTGCCAGCGCCGGGGGGGCCGTTGAGACCCAGTACTTC	CASAGGAVETQYF
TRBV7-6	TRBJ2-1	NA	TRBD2	TGTGCCAGCAGCTTAGGAGCGGGGGCCAATGAGCAGTTCTTC	CASSLGAGANEQFF
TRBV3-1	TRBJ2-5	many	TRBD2	TGTGCCAGCAGCCACCGCCGAGGAGCGGGGGAAGAGACCCAGTACTTC	CASSHRRGAGEETQYF
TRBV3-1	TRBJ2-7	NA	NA	TGTGCCAGCAGCCAAGATTGGGGATGGGATTACGAGCAGTACTTC	CASSQDWGWDYEQYF
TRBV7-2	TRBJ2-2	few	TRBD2	TGTGCCAGCAGTCGAGCGGGAGGGGTCGGGGAGCTGTTTTTT	CASSRAGGVGELFF
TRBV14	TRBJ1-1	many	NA	TGTGCCAGCAGCCAAGTCCCCCTGCTAAGAACTGAAGCTTTCTTT	CASSQVPLLRTEAFF
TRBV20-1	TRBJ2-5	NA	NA	TGCAGTGCTAGAGATGGCGCGACTAGGGGAGAGACCCAGTACTTC	CSARDGATRGETQYF
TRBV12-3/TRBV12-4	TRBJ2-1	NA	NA	TGTGCCACCCGACTAGCCTACAATGAGCAGTTCTTC	CATRLAYNEQFF
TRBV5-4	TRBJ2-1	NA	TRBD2	TGTGCCAGCAGCTTCGCGGGGGACTACCTCTTTTCCCCAAGTTCCTACAATGAGCAGTTCTTC	CASSFAGDYLFSPSSYNEQFF
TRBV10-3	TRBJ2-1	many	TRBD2	TGTGCCATCAGTGAAAACGTAGGTAGCGGGAGCAATGAGCAGTTCTTC	CAISENVGSGSNEQFF
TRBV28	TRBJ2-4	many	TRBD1	TGTGCCAGCAGTCATAGCGGACAGGGACTAGCCAAAAACATTCAGTACTTC	CASSHSGQGLAKNIQYF
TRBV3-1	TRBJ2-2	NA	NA	TGTGCCAGCAGCCAGCAACAGTACACCGGGGAGCTGTTTTTT	CASSQQQYTGELFF
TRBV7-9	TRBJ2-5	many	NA	TGTGCCAGCAGCTTACGGTCTCGGGAGACCCAGTACTTC	CASSLRSRETQYF
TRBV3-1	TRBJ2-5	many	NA	TGTGCCAGCAGCCAAGAGTATAGGGCGGAGACCCAGTACTTC	CASSQEYRAETQYF
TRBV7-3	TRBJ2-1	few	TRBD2	TGTGCCAGCAGCTCCTCATTGACTAGCGGGAAGTTCTTC	CASSSSLTSGKFF
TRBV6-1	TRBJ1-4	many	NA	TGTGCCAGCAGGGAAACACGCGTAATTAATGAAAAACTGTTTTTT	CASRETRVINEKLFF
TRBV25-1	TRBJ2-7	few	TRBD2	TGTGCCAGCAGTGAACCCTCTAGCGGGACCAAGGAGCAGTACTTC	CASSEPSSGTKEQYF
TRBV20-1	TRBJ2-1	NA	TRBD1	TGCAGTGCTGCCCAAGACAGGGGGCAAGCGAATGAGCAGTTCTTC	CSAAQDRGQANEQFF
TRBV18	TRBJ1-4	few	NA	TGTGCCAGCTCACTTTACGGACAGTCGGCATGGGAAAAACTGTTTTTT	CASSLYGQSAWEKLFF
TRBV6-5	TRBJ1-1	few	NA	TGTGCCAGCATATCCTGGGGGAAGGGGAACACTGAAGCTTTCTTT	CASISWGKGNTEAFF
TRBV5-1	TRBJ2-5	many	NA	TGCGCCAGCAGCCCGGGACACCCTGGAGAGACCCAGTACTTC	CASSPGHPGETQYF
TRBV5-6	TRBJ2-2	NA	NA	TGTGCCAGCAGCCCCGGGCTCATCTCCGGGGAGCTGTTTTTT	CASSPGLISGELFF
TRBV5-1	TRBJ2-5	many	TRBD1	TGCGCCAGCAGCTTGGCCCATGGGACAGGAGAAGAGACCCAGTACTTC	CASSLAHGTGEETQYF
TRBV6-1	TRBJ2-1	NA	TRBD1	TGTGCCAGCAGTCCGTTGCACGGACAGGGGGCCAATGAGCAGTTCTTC	CASSPLHGQGANEQFF
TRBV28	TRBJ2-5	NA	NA	TGTGCCAGCAGTCCCTCCGGCCACGACCCGGAGACCCAGTACTTC	CASSPSGHDPETQYF
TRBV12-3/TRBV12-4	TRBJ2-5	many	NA	TGTGCCAGCAGAACGTTTGTCCCTTACCAAGAGACCCAGTACTTC	CASRTFVPYQETQYF
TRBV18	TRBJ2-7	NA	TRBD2	TGTGCCAGCTCACCAGGACTAGCGGGACTGGCCTACGAGCAGTACTTC	CASSPGLAGLAYEQYF
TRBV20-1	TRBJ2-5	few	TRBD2	TGCAGTGCTAGCGGGGGGAGGGAGACCCAGTACTTC	CSASGGRETQYF
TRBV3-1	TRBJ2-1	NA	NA	TGTGCCAGCAGCCGTGAGCGCTTAGGATTAGATGAGCAGTTCTTC	CASSRERLGLDEQFF
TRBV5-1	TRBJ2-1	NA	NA	TGCGCCAGCAGCTTGAACCATGACTATGAGCAGTTCTTC	CASSLNHDYEQFF
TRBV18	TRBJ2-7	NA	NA	TGTGCCAGCTCGAAACCGGACGGACCCTACGAGCAGTACTTC	CASSKPDGPYEQYF
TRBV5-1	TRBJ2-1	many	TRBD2	TGCGCCAGCAGTCGAACTAGCGGGGGGCCTTCTTACAATGAGCAGTTCTTC	CASSRTSGGPSYNEQFF
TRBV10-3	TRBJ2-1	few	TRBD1	TGTGCCATCAGTGAGGGGGACAGAATCACTTACAATGAGCAGTTCTTC	CAISEGDRITYNEQFF
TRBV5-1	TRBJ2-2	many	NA	TGCGCCAGCACGCGGGAACAGAACACCGGGGAGCTGTTTTTT	CASTREQNTGELFF
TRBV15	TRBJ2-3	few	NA	TGTGCCACCAGCCGAACGCCCTTCGACCCGCAGTATTTT	CATSRTPFDPQYF
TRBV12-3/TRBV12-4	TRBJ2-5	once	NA	TGTGCCAGCACCTTGGGGGGGCGGGAGACCCAGTACTTC	CASTLGGRETQYF
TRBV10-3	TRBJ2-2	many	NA	TGTGCCATCCCGGGACGTTACACCGGGGAGCTGTTTTTT	CAIPGRYTGELFF
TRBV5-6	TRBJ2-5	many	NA	TGTGCCAGCAGCTTGAAAGTCCAGGGGTTAGGAGAGACCCAGTACTTC	CASSLKVQGLGETQYF
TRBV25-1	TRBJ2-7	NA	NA	TGTGCCAGCAGTGAAGGCGTAGAGCGGTACGAGCAGTACTTC	CASSEGVERYEQYF
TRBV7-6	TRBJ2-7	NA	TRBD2	TGTGCCAGCAGCTCCGACGTCCTAGCGGCCACCTACGAGCAGTACTTC	CASSSDVLAATYEQYF
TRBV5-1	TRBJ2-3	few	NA	TGCGCCAGCAGCCAGGGGGGGAGCACAGATACGCAGTATTTT	CASSQGGSTDTQYF
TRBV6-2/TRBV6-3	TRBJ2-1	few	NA	TGTGCCAGTTTGGGGGAGCTCCAGGGCAATGAGCAGTTCTTC	CASLGELQGNEQFF
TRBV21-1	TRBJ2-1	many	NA	TGTGCCAGCAGCTTTGTTTGTAGCGGGGGGGGTAATGAGCAGTTCTTC	CASSFVCSGGGNEQFF
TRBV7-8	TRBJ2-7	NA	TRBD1	TGTGCCAGCAGCTTAGTTGGGACAGGGTCGTACGAGCAGTACTTC	CASSLVGTGSYEQYF
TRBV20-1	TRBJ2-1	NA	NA	TGCAGTGCTAGAGATTATGTTGGCCTTAGCAATGAGCAGTTCTTC	CSARDYVGLSNEQFF
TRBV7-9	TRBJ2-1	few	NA	TGTGCCAGCAGCTTATTAGCGGCCTCCTACAATGAGCAGTTCTTC	CASSLLAASYNEQFF
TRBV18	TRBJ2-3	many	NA	TGTGCCAGCTCACCAGGGAGGATGGCAGATACGCAGTATTTT	CASSPGRMADTQYF
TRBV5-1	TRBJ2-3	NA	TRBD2	TGCGCCAGCAGCTTGGTCGGGAGGGCCACAGATACGCAGTATTTT	CASSLVGRATDTQYF
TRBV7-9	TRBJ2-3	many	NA	TGTGCCAGCAGCTTAGCGGGGGAACTTACGCAGTATTTT	CASSLAGELTQYF